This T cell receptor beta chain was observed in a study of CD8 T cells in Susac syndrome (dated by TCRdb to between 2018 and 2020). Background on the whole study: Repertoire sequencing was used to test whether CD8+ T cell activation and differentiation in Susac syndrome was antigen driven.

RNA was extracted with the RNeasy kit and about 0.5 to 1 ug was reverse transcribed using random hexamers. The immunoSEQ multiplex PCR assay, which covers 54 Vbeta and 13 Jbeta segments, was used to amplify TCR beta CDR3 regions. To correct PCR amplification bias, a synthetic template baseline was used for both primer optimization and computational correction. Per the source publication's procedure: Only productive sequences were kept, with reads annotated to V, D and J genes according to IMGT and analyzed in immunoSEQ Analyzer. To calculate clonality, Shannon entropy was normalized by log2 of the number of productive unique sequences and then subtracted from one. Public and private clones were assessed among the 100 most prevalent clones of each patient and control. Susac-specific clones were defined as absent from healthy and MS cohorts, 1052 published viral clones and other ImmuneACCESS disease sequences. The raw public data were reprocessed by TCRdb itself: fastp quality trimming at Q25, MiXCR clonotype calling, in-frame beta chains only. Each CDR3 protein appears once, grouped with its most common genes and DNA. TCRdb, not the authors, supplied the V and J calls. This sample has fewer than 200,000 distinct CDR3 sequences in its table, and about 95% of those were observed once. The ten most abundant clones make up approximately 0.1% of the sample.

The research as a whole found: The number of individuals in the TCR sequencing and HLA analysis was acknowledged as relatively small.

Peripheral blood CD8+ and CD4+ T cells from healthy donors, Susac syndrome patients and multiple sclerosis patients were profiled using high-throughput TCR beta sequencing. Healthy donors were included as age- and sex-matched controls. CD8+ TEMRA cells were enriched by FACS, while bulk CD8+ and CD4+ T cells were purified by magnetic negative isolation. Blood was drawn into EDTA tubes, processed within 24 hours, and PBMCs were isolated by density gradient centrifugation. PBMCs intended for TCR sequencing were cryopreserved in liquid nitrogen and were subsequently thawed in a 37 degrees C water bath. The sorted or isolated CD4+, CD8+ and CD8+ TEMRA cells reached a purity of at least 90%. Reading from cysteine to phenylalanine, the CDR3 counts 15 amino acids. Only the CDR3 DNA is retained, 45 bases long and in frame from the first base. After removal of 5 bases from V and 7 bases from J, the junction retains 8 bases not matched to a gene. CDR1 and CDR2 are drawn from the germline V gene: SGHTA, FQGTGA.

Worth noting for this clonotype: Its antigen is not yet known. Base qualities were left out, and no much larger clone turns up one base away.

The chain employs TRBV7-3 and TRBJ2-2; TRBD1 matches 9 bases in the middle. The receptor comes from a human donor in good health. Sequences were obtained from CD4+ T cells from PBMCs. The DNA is TGTGCCAGCAGCGTTCGGACAGGGGCAGGCGGGGAGCTGTTTTTT. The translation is CASSVRTGAGGELFF.